The next 15 T cell receptor beta chains were all read from a single sample in a study of identical twins (dated by TCRdb to 2016 to 2017). Library preparation was by 5' RACE. Sequenced using an Illumina HiSeq 2000. Starting from the raw public reads, TCRdb applied fastp trimming at Q25, assembled clones with MiXCR and retained in-frame beta chains. Every distinct CDR3 protein forms one entry, paired with its most common genes and DNA. This sample has some 250,000 distinct CDR3 sequences in its table, and 6.5% of those were observed once. The ten largest clones capture about 14% of the sample. These same records also appear under a second study, on T cells expressing NK-cell markers.

The sequenced sample was CD8+ T cells sorted from blood. All receptors derive from a woman under 30 in good health.

Comment on this clonotype: The junction shows a germline mismatch at one end, possibly a read error. The rearrangement links TRBV7-8 to TRBJ1-1, with D hard to call. The CDR3 covers 13 residues. Per germline, CDR1 SGHVS and CDR2 FQNEAQ. CDR3 region: CASSLAHGEEGFF. The DNA for the CDR3 is TGTGCCAGCAGCTTAGCTCATGGGGAGGAAGGTTTCTTT.

The V call is TRBV5-1, the J call TRBJ2-1, with D tentatively TRBD1 (6 bases). CDR1 and CDR2 (germline): SGHRS, YFSETQ. CDR3 size: 15 residues. The germline V and J ends were trimmed by 2 bases and 2 bases, with 11 bases remaining between them. This CDR3 is CASSFSGTTYNEQFF. CDR3 in DNA: TGCGCCAGCAGCTTCTCCGGGACAACCTACAATGAGCAGTTCTTC.

This clonotype was counted at least ten times. At one boundary the junction diverges from the germline segment, which might be a read error. This chain joins TRBV7-9 and TRBJ2-3; no firm D call. This CDR3 is 11 amino acids long. Germline V CDR1 and CDR2: SEHNR, FQNEAQ (reference sequence). CDR3 amino acids: CASILGDTQYF. The CDR3 nucleotides are TGTGCCAGCATCTTAGGGGATACGCAGTATTTT.

This clonotype was seen a handful of times. The chain has TRBV20-1 and TRBJ2-5, with unresolved D. The CDR3 spans 10 residues. V was shortened by 5 bases and J by 5 bases, with 6 bases between the two germline ends. Germline CDR1 and CDR2: DFQATT and SNEGSKA (reference sequence). In nucleotides, the CDR3 is TGCAGTGCTCCTGACGAGACCCAGTACTTC. As protein: CSAPDETQYF.

Details on this clonotype: At one end the junction does not follow the germline gene, possibly because of a read error. The chain joins TRBV5-5 to TRBJ2-1, with TRBD2 as a possible D gene (6 bases). This CDR3 has 16 amino acids. The germline V gene has CDR1 SGHKS and CDR2 YYEKEE (reference sequence). CDR3 in amino acids: CASSYRDLSSYDEQFF. The CDR3 region has the DNA TGTGCCAGCAGCTACCGGGACTTGAGCTCCTACGATGAGCAGTTCTTC.

V and J are TRBV5-1 and TRBJ2-7; D may be TRBD2 (6 bases). The CDR3 consists of 19 residues. The V end lost 4 bases, the J end lost 1 base, and 27 bases lay between the germline ends. CDR1 and CDR2 from the germline V gene are SGHRS and YFSETQ. The DNA for the CDR3 is TGCGCCAGCAGCGCTGAATCGGCCTTGGCGGGATTCGCTTCCTACGAGCAGTACTTC. Its protein product is CASSAESALAGFASYEQYF.

The chain has TRBV9 and TRBJ1-2, with unresolved D. CDR3 length: 15 amino acids. Germline V gene sequence: CDR1 SGDLS, CDR2 YYNGEE. V was pared by 4 bases and J by 0 bases, with 13 bases between. CDR3 region: CASSTSTETNYGYTF. In DNA form, the CDR3 reads TGTGCCAGCAGCACCTCCACAGAAACTAACTATGGCTACACCTTC.

This clonotype occurred many times. This chain uses TRBV5-6 with TRBJ2-5, with 7 bases matching TRBD2. Germline CDR1 and CDR2: SGHDT and YYEEEE. The CDR3 runs to 13 residues. The trim removed 4 bases at V and 4 bases at J, leaving 4 bases unmatched. The CDR3 DNA reads TGTGCCAGCAGCCCTACTAGCGCAGAGACCCAGTACTTC. Translating gives CASSPTSAETQYF.

About this clonotype itself: A junction boundary mismatches the germline segment, possibly from a read error. The chain has TRBV7-3 and TRBJ1-2; 9 bases are shared with TRBD1. The length of the CDR3 is 15 residues. CDR1 is SGHTA, CDR2 FQGTGA, per germline. As DNA, the CDR3 is TGTGTCAGCAGCCCCGATGGACAGGGGCCCTGGGGCTACACCTTC. Residues: CVSSPDGQGPWGYTF.

The chain carries TRBV11-2 and TRBJ1-6; D is uncertain. The ends were cut back, 5 bases at V and 9 bases at J, with 11 bases in the middle. The CDR3 has 13 residues. Germline CDR1 reads SGHAT; CDR2 reads FQNNGV. The CDR3 spells CASSQEMISPLHF. In nucleotides, the CDR3 is TGTGCCAGCAGCCAGGAGATGATTTCACCCCTCCACTTT.

The rearrangement uses TRBV30 and TRBJ2-1, with 7 bases that match TRBD2. Germline V gives CDR1 GTSNPN, CDR2 SVGIG (reference sequence). The CDR3 has 16 residues. Germline trimming cut 6 bases from V and 3 bases from J; bases unmatched to any gene: 14. The CDR3 region is CACAPRGAGHYNEQFF. CDR3 coding DNA: TGTGCCTGCGCACCTAGGGGAGCGGGGCACTACAATGAGCAGTTCTTC.

The rearrangement joins TRBV12-3 or TRBV12-4 to TRBJ2-7; 10 nucleotides align to TRBD1. The CDR3 has 15 residues. V shed 3 bases and J 3 bases; nucleotides not matched to a gene: 5. Here the CDR3 reads CASSLGGQGYYEQYF. As DNA, the CDR3 is TGTGCCAGCAGTTTGGGGGGACAGGGGTACTACGAGCAGTACTTC.

This clonotype occurred a few times. This chain connects TRBV7-2 to TRBJ2-7; D is undetermined. The CDR3 length is 15 residues. The V and J ends lost 1 base and 0 bases respectively, with 10 bases between them. Germline loops: CDR1 SGHTA, CDR2 FQGNSA. CDR3 sequence reads: CASSLEAPGSYEQYF. The CDR3 nucleotides read TGTGCCAGCAGCTTAGAGGCGCCGGGCTCCTACGAGCAGTACTTC.

This chain connects TRBV6-5 to TRBJ2-7, with 8 bases lining up with TRBD2. The CDR3 covers 17 residues. Germline assignment: CDR1 MNHEY and CDR2 SVGAGI. J gave up 4 bases and V 2 bases, and 13 bases lay outside the gene matches. The CDR3 loop is CASSYPSIYGGAYEQYF. The CDR3 DNA follows: TGTGCCAGCAGTTACCCATCGATCTACGGGGGGGCGTACGAGCAGTACTTC.

This clonotype was seen ten or more times. V gene TRBV6-1 combines with J gene TRBJ1-5, with TRBD1 as a possible D gene (5 bases). The CDR3 sequence is 13 residues long. CDR1 MNHNS and CDR2 SASEGT come from the germline V gene. V was cut by 6 bases and J by 4 bases, with 10 bases left in between. The CDR3 region has the DNA TGTGCCAGCAGCCGCAGGGCGAATCAGCCCCAGCATTTT. Its translation: CASSRRANQPQHF.